Below are 25 T cell receptor beta chains sequenced from a single sample in a study of regulatory T cells in long-lasting Graves disease. To make TCR beta libraries, researchers used iRepertoire HTBI primers and Arm-PCR of CDR3 regions. A single record per CDR3 protein comes from TCRdb applying MiXCR to the multiplex PCR reads. The sample carries around 420,000 distinct CDR3 sequences, 15% to 19% recorded once. The sample's time point: newly diagnosed GD, antithyroid drugs for less than 3 months. The TCR library was made from RNA that had been extracted from PBMCs in TRIzol. Specimen: peripheral blood mononuclear cells (PBMCs), collected at new diagnosis, from a patient treated with antithyroid drugs. These receptors all stem from a female donor with Graves disease.

This clonotype showed up just a few times. The chain joins TRBV12-3 or TRBV12-4 to TRBJ2-2; TRBD2 matches at 8 bases. After removal of 8 bases from V and 5 bases from J, the junction contained 4 bases not matched to a gene. CDR3 length: 13 residues. DNA for the CDR3: TGTGCCAGCTGGGTAGCGGGGACCGGGGAGCTGTTTTTT. As protein: CASWVAGTGELFF.

In this sample, this clonotype turned up a few times. The chain recombines TRBV6-1 with TRBJ1-5; TRBD1 matches 7 bases. The CDR3 has 14 amino acids. V trimming: 5 bases; J trimming: 5 bases; junction bases outside the gene matches: 6. The germline gives CDR1 MNHNS, CDR2 SASEGT. As DNA, the CDR3 is TGTGCCAGCAGTACCCGACAGGGAGATCAGCCCCAGCATTTT. Translation: CASSTRQGDQPQHF.

This clonotype was picked up many times. The V gene is TRBV28, the J gene TRBJ2-2, with D unresolved. CDR1 MDHEN and CDR2 SYDVKM come from the germline V gene. The ends were cut back, 2 bases at V and 5 bases at J, with 3 bases in the middle. The CDR3 is made up of 12 amino acids. The CDR3 region is CASSLRTGELFF. The CDR3 nucleotides are TGTGCCAGCAGTTTAAGAACCGGGGAGCTGTTTTTT.

Many counts were recorded for this clonotype. The chain uses TRBV3-1 and TRBJ1-6; D call uncertain. This CDR3 region has 14 residues. From germline, CDR1 is LGHDT and CDR2 YNNKEL (reference sequence). The V end lost 4 bases, the J end lost 5 bases, and 9 bases lay between the germline ends. The CDR3 DNA sequence: TGTGCCAGCAGCCTCCGACTGGATAATTCACCCCTCCACTTT. Translated: CASSLRLDNSPLHF.

This clonotype was counted between two and nine times. The CDR3 here is CASSYSRTGARTDTQYF. The CDR3 region has the DNA TGTGCCAGCAGTTACTCGAGAACGGGGGCCCGCACAGATACGCAGTATTTT. The chain carries TRBV6-7 and TRBJ2-3; tentatively, D is TRBD1 or TRBD2 (6 bases each). Being an ORF, TRBV6-7 has a function that is uncertain. Trimming took off 0 bases at V and 1 base at J, with 14 bases between the two ends. The CDR3 totals 17 residues.

The chain combines TRBV20-1 with TRBJ2-7; possibly TRBD1 or TRBD2 for D (5 bases each). The V end lost 6 bases, the J end lost 4 bases, and 16 bases lay between the germline ends. Germline CDR1 is DFQATT and CDR2 is SNEGSKA (reference sequence). The CDR3 is made up of 13 amino acids. CDR3 region: CSARRGSQYEQYF. Written as DNA, the CDR3 is TGCAGTGCGCGACGGGGCAGCCAATACGAGCAGTACTTC.

This clonotype showed up many times. This rearrangement joins TRBV6-5 to TRBJ1-2, with D perhaps TRBD1 (5 bases). Germline values: CDR1 MNHEY, CDR2 SVGAGI. CDR3 length: 16 residues. V was trimmed by 2 bases and J by 8 bases, leaving 21 bases between them. This CDR3 reads CASSYRERGAPRGYTF. CDR3 bases: TGTGCCAGCAGTTACCGCGAGAGGGGCGCCCCACGGGGCTACACCTTC.

This clonotype was detected ten times or more. V and J are TRBV11-2 and TRBJ2-5; 8 nucleotides line up with TRBD1. The CDR3 covers 16 residues. Germline CDR1 and CDR2: SGHAT and FQNNGV. V gave up 5 bases and J gave up 0 bases; unmatched junction bases: 8. The CDR3 DNA follows: TGTGCCAGCAGCCGGACCGGGACAGGTCACCAAGAGACCCAGTACTTC. It yields the protein CASSRTGTGHQETQYF.

This clonotype has more than one count but fewer than ten. This chain joins TRBV28 and TRBJ2-6; D is undetermined. V shed 3 bases and J shed 0 bases, with 6 bases lying between them. Germline V gives CDR1 MDHEN, CDR2 SYDVKM. The CDR3 covers 15 residues. This chain's CDR3 is CASSLVGSGANVLTF. The DNA of the CDR3 is TGTGCCAGCAGTTTGGTGGGCTCTGGGGCCAACGTCCTGACTTTC.

This clonotype was seen repeatedly, ten times or more. This rearrangement joins TRBV28 to TRBJ2-7, with D possibly matching TRBD1 (8 bases). Trimming left V 3 bases short and J 4 bases short, with 22 bases between. This CDR3 is built from 17 residues. Germline V lookup: CDR1 MDHEN, CDR2 SYDVKM. The CDR3 loop is CASSFVGGDRRLYEQYF. The DNA for the CDR3 is TGTGCCAGCAGTTTCGTAGGGGGGGACAGGCGCTTATACGAGCAGTACTTC.

This clonotype has at least ten counts. This rearrangement joins TRBV11-1 to TRBJ2-3, with a tentative D call TRBD2 (5 bases). This CDR3 comprises 15 residues. V was shortened by 3 bases and J by 2 bases, with 12 bases between the two germline ends. In germline, CDR1 is SGHAT, CDR2 FQDESV (reference sequence). CDR3 DNA sequence: TGTGCCAGCAGCTTCGGACTGTTCCTCACAGATACGCAGTATTTT. Its protein is CASSFGLFLTDTQYF.

This clonotype was recorded at least ten times. This chain uses TRBV20-1 with TRBJ2-2, with TRBD2 matching over 9 bases. In germline, CDR1 is DFQATT, CDR2 SNEGSKA (reference sequence). This CDR3 spans 16 amino acids. With V trimmed by 0 bases and J by 6 bases, 8 bases remained unmatched. The CDR3 sequence is CSARDSTSGFAGELFF. The DNA of the CDR3 is TGCAGTGCTAGAGATTCAACTAGCGGGTTTGCCGGGGAGCTGTTTTTT.

This clonotype was picked up many times. CDR3 in amino acids: CAIRGGRETQYF. CDR3 bases: TGTGCCATCAGGGGGGGCCGAGAGACCCAGTACTTC. The chain recombines TRBV10-3 with TRBJ2-5; D may be TRBD1 or TRBD2 (6 bases each). This CDR3 is built from 12 residues. Per the germline V gene, CDR1 is ENHRY and CDR2 is SYGVKD. V was shortened by 6 bases and J by 4 bases, with 9 bases between the two germline ends.

The genes are TRBV7-8 and TRBJ1-1, with D hard to call. CDR1 is SGHVS and CDR2 is FQNEAQ in the germline V gene. V shed 1 base and J shed 4 bases, with 13 bases lying between them. The CDR3 totals 15 residues. This CDR3 is CASSLGRRKGTEAFF. CDR3 nucleotides: TGTGCCAGCAGCTTAGGACGGAGGAAGGGCACTGAAGCTTTCTTT.

V is TRBV18 and J is TRBJ2-1; TRBD1 matches at 12 bases. The assigned J gene may be wrong: the sequence end matches TRBJ2-5 better. This CDR3 spans 15 amino acids. Germline V gene data show CDR1 as KGHSH and CDR2 as LQKENI. The chain's CDR3 is CASSPGTGGAETQYF. The CDR3 DNA sequence: TGTGCCAGCTCACCCGGGACAGGGGGCGCAGAGACCCAGTACTTC.

This clonotype has just a few counts. As DNA, the CDR3 is TGTGCCAGCTCCCTTTTAGGGAATAATGAAAAACTGTTTTTT. Its protein product is CASSLLGNNEKLFF. This chain uses TRBV9 with TRBJ1-4; D unresolved. CDR1 is SGDLS, CDR2 YYNGEE, per germline. V shed 7 bases and J shed 4 bases, with 14 bases lying between them. The CDR3 covers 14 residues.

This clonotype was observed at least ten times. The chain combines TRBV27 with TRBJ1-5, with D unclear. The CDR3 length is 15 residues. CDR1 and CDR2 from the germline V gene are MNHEY and SMNVEV (reference sequence). V lost 5 bases and J 11 bases, leaving 22 bases between the germline ends. The CDR3 DNA sequence: TGTGCCAGCAGTCGCGTTCAAGGGATGGGCCAGACCCAGCATTTT. Translation: CASSRVQGMGQTQHF.

This clonotype has just a few counts. The chain joins TRBV29-1 to TRBJ2-3, with D unclear. V lost 0 bases, J lost 2 bases, and 9 bases lay in between. The CDR3 contains 14 residues. Germline CDR1 and CDR2: SQVTM and ANQGSEA. The CDR3 sequence: CSVEDRWDTDTQYF. The DNA for the CDR3 is TGCAGCGTTGAAGATAGGTGGGACACAGATACGCAGTATTTT.

The rearrangement links TRBV6-1 to TRBJ1-2; D ambiguous. The CDR3 is 14 amino acids. V lost 3 bases, J lost 4 bases, and 12 bases lay in between. Germline assignment: CDR1 MNHNS and CDR2 SASEGT. CDR3 nucleotides: TGTGCCAGCAGTGAGTCGTTAGCTTCCTATGGCTACACCTTC. The encoded protein is CASSESLASYGYTF.

This clonotype was counted between two and nine times. This rearrangement joins TRBV4-1 to TRBJ2-2; D assignment may be TRBD1 or TRBD2 (5 bases each). V was shortened by 0 bases and J by 5 bases, with 10 bases between the two germline ends. This CDR3 contains 15 residues. The germline V gene has CDR1 MGHRA and CDR2 YSYEKL. DNA for the CDR3: TGCGCCAGCAGCCAAGAGAGGGGACGTACCGGGGAGCTGTTTTTT. This gives the protein CASSQERGRTGELFF.

In its sample, this clonotype was seen a few times. Here the CDR3 DNA reads TGTGCCAGCCGAGGAGAGGGGGACGAGCAGTACTTC. Protein product: CASRGEGDEQYF. This chain uses TRBV10-3 with TRBJ2-7; tentative D call: TRBD1 (6 bases). V lost 10 bases to trimming and J lost 5 bases, with 15 bases between them. Germline CDR1 and CDR2: ENHRY and SYGVKD. The CDR3 is 12 amino acids.

This chain uses TRBV27 with TRBJ2-1; perhaps TRBD2 as D (6 bases). With 2 bases removed from V and 12 bases from J, the gap between germline ends came to 23 bases. Germline loops: CDR1 MNHEY, CDR2 SMNVEV (reference sequence). The length of the CDR3 is 16 residues. This chain's CDR3 is CASSLEPAGALGPQFF. The CDR3 nucleotides are TGTGCCAGCAGTTTAGAGCCAGCGGGCGCCTTAGGGCCGCAGTTCTTC.

This clonotype occurred many times. The chain links TRBV6-5 to TRBJ2-7, with a weak D call TRBD1 (5 bases). V was clipped by 2 bases and J by 7 bases, with 9 bases between them. The CDR3 consists of 12 residues. CDR1 and CDR2 (germline): MNHEY, SVGAGI. The CDR3 reads CASSYDSGEQYF. The CDR3 DNA sequence: TGTGCCAGCAGTTACGACAGTGGTGAGCAGTACTTC.

In this sample, this clonotype turned up many times. The genes are TRBV6-5 and TRBJ1-5; 7 nucleotides agree with TRBD1. V trimming: 4 bases; J trimming: 2 bases; junction bases outside the gene matches: 11. The CDR3 spans 17 residues. Germline V lookup: CDR1 MNHEY, CDR2 SVGAGI. CDR3: CASSFRSNQGGNQPQHF. The CDR3 nucleotides are TGTGCCAGCAGTTTCCGCTCGAATCAGGGGGGCAATCAGCCCCAGCATTTT.

This clonotype was seen many times. The chain carries TRBV2 and TRBJ2-3; weak D call: TRBD1 (5 bases). V was cut by 8 bases and J by 1 base, with 13 bases left in between. The CDR3 runs 14 residues. Germline V gives CDR1 SNHLY, CDR2 FYNNEI. In nucleotides, the CDR3 is TGTGCCAGCCGACACAGGTGGGGCACAGATACGCAGTATTTT. This sequence encodes CASRHRWGTDTQYF.